Given below is one TCR beta chain in context. The antigen is not known. This entry comes from a study of STAT5B mutations in CD4+ large granular lymphocyte leukemia. About the study: The CDR3 'QG' motif was associated with a particular HLA allele among healthy donors.

Germline CDR1 is SGHNT and CDR2 is YYREEE (reference sequence). This CDR3 comprises 16 residues. Trimming removed 0 bases from V and 2 bases from J, with 12 bases in between. TCRdb's table, derived via immunoSEQ multiplex PCR, lists solely in-frame clones and lacks some. The table records some 45,000 clones, 80% to 90% of them present only once. The study, taken as a whole, reports: 8/27 top patient clones versus 2/35 control clones were TRBV06-family. Data were not HLA-matched across samples.

Controls came from buffy coats of healthy blood donors. The receptor was isolated from a human donor in good health. Sequences were obtained from CD4+ T cells from blood buffy coats. The chain uses TRBV5-4 and TRBJ2-1, with a weak D call TRBD2 (6 bases). The CDR3 loop reads CASSLERGGTYNEQFF. CDR3 coding DNA: TGTGCCAGCAGCTTGGAGCGAGGCGGGACCTACAATGAGCAGTTCTTC.